The clone carrying this TCR beta chain occurred once. These data come from a study of cytomegalovirus exposure and HLA in healthy donors. The germline gives CDR1 MNHEY, CDR2 SVGAGI. This CDR3 contains 14 residues. Losses at the gene ends were 7 bases for V and 2 bases for J; bases not matched to a gene: 5. The study ran its PCR with 60 Vbeta and 13 Jbeta primers. The repertoire was sequenced with immunoSEQ multiplex PCR; TCRdb's copy has only in-frame clones and lacks some. The sample lists fewer than 200,000 clones, roughly 87% occurring once. Sequences were obtained from PBMCs. The TCR comes from a girl under three years old in good health and CMV-seronegative. This chain joins TRBV6-5 and TRBJ1-2, with 9 bases identical to TRBD1. The CDR3 sequence: CASKDRGSNYGYTF. In nucleotides, the CDR3 is TGTGCCAGCAAAGACAGGGGGAGCAACTATGGCTACACCTTC.